This T cell receptor (beta chain) is drawn from a study of blood T cell repertoires in COVID-19. Overall study: Sources were T cells, B-cell-depleted T cells, or PBMCs; the material itself was cDNA or gDNA.

The CDR3 is 17 residues long. Trimming cost V 4 bases and J 1 base; bases outside gene matches: 8. CDR1 is KGHDR and CDR2 is SFDVKD in the germline V gene. Original processing methods: Reference gene primer amplification yielded estimated nucleated cell counts. Clones were sequenced by immunoSEQ multiplex PCR, and TCRdb holds only the in-frame ones, with some missing. That table is the source of V, J and clone size, and D and trimming were worked out from the DNA. The sample shows roughly 250,000 clones, 65% to 85% of them seen only once. The chain carries TRBV24-1 and TRBJ2-3; 9 bases align to TRBD2. This TCR was sampled from a man aged 40-55 years with active or convalescent COVID-19. The source material was peripheral blood. CDR3 nucleotide sequence: TGTGCCACCAGTGAAACCCCTAGCGGGGTGGGCACAGATACGCAGTATTTT. It translates to CATSETPSGVGTDTQYF.